The 16 T cell receptor beta chains below come from one sample, sequenced in a study of shared clonotypes between healthy human individuals (dated by TCRdb to 2018 to 2020). The receptor library was made with the immunoSEQ multiplex PCR assay. The table comes from immuneACCESS by way of TCRdb, which keeps in-frame sequences with V and J called. Part of the clones is missing from these tables; in studies checked, under half for an unresolved V gene and the rest for unknown reasons. The sample table records 2 million to 3 million clones; around 94% of these occur just once. The top ten clonotypes cover around 0.14% of the sample. The source material was naive CD4+ T cells sorted from blood. Explained via the paper, the cell subset or site label denotes: CD45RA+ positively selected. Source of these receptors: a man aged 18 to 30 in good health.

The genes are TRBV10-1 and TRBJ2-3; D not certain. The CDR3 is 14 residues long. V lost 2 bases and J 2 bases, leaving 8 bases between the germline ends. Germline CDR1 and CDR2: WNHNN and SYGVQD (reference sequence). DNA for the CDR3: TGCGCCAGCAGTGAGAGGATAATCACAGATACGCAGTATTTT. Translating gives CASSERIITDTQYF.

V and J are TRBV6-1 and TRBJ1-2; 10 bases line up with TRBD1. CDR1 MNHNS and CDR2 SASEGT come from the germline V gene. The CDR3 has 14 amino acids. V lost 6 bases to trimming and J lost 5 bases; unmatched junction nucleotides: 6. The DNA of the CDR3 is TGTGCCAGCAGGAGATGGACAGGGGGTTATGGCTACACCTTC. Its protein product is CASRRWTGGYGYTF.

The rearrangement links TRBV15 to TRBJ2-7; D not certain. This CDR3 has 14 residues. Germline values: CDR1 LNHNV, CDR2 YYDKDF (reference sequence). V was pared by 3 bases and J by 7 bases, with 16 bases between. CDR3 sequence reads: CATSSYPIPGEQYF. CDR3 bases: TGTGCCACCAGCAGTTATCCCATCCCCGGGGAGCAGTACTTC.

This clone was seen only a few times. V usage is TRBV2 and J usage is TRBJ1-5; D might be TRBD1 (6 bases). This CDR3 has 13 residues. V gave up 5 bases and J gave up 4 bases, with 9 bases separating them. Germline V lookup: CDR1 SNHLY, CDR2 FYNNEI. The CDR3 DNA is TGTGCCAGCAGTTTAACAGGGAATCAGCCCCAGCATTTT. Amino acids: CASSLTGNQPQHF.

This chain links TRBV7-8 with TRBJ2-2; D is possibly TRBD2 (5 bases). V was cut by 3 bases and J by 5 bases, with 10 bases left in between. CDR3 length equals 14 residues. Germline V gives CDR1 SGHVS, CDR2 FQNEAQ. CDR3 sequence: CASSFLPGTGELFF. The CDR3 nucleotides are TGTGCCAGCAGCTTCCTACCGGGAACCGGGGAGCTGTTTTTT.

The chain uses TRBV10-3 and TRBJ2-1; 8 nucleotides match TRBD1. The V gene end was trimmed by 6 bases and the J gene end by 15 bases; junction bases not matched to a gene: 7. Germline V gene lookup returns CDR1 ENHRY and CDR2 SYGVKD. This CDR3 region has 11 residues. The CDR3 bases are TGTGCCATCAGCCATGGACAGGGCCGGTTCTTC. It translates to CAISHGQGRFF.

The J gene is TRBJ2-7, the V gene TRBV6-6, with TRBD1 as a possible D gene (6 bases). CDR1 is MNHNY, CDR2 SVGAGI, per germline (reference sequence). V was shortened by 7 bases and J by 8 bases, with 21 bases between the two germline ends. The CDR3 is 14 residues long. In DNA form, the CDR3 reads TGTGCCAGCACCCCGGACAGCCCTTCGTTCAAGCAGTACTTC. Translated, it gives CASTPDSPSFKQYF.

The chain carries TRBV5-1 and TRBJ1-4, with D tentatively TRBD1 (5 bases). The germline V gene has CDR1 SGHRS and CDR2 YFSETQ. The CDR3 loop spans 14 amino acids. The V end lost 4 bases, the J end lost 5 bases, and 12 bases lay between the germline ends. CDR3 in amino acids: CASSLRAPNEKLFF. In nucleotides, the CDR3 is TGCGCCAGCAGCCTCAGGGCACCGAATGAAAAACTGTTTTTT. Full variable domain (remainder filled in from reference TRBV5-1 and TRBJ1-4): KAGVTQTPRYLIKTRGQQVTLSCSPISGHRSVSWYQQTPGQGLQFLFEYFSETQRNKGNFPGRFSGRQFSNSRSEMNVSTLELGDSALYLCASSLRAPNEKLFFGSGTQLSVL.

The V and J genes are TRBV2 and TRBJ1-2; D not resolved. This CDR3 contains 15 residues. Germline V CDR1 and CDR2: SNHLY, FYNNEI. The germline V and J ends were trimmed by 2 bases and 5 bases, with 15 bases remaining between them. This CDR3 reads CASSEKSGEWYGYTF. Written as DNA, the CDR3 is TGTGCCAGCAGTGAAAAGTCAGGCGAATGGTATGGCTACACCTTC.

This clone was recorded once. The rearrangement links TRBV5-6 to TRBJ1-1; a possible D gene is TRBD1 (6 bases). Germline V gene lookup returns CDR1 SGHDT and CDR2 YYEEEE. The CDR3 contains 12 residues. V shed 2 bases and J shed 11 bases, with 13 bases lying between them. CDR3 amino acids: CASSFYRGVAFF. The DNA for the CDR3 is TGTGCCAGCAGCTTCTATAGGGGGGTCGCTTTCTTT.

V and J are TRBV20-1 and TRBJ2-5; D call uncertain. The germline CDR1 and CDR2 sequences are DFQATT and SNEGSKA (reference sequence). The CDR3 totals 11 residues. The DNA of the CDR3 is TGCTCCCCTCGAAATCAAGAGACCCAGTACTTC. This gives the protein CSPRNQETQYF.

The rearrangement joins TRBV6-1 to TRBJ2-7; a weak D match, TRBD1 (5 bases). The V gene's germline CDR1 is MNHNS and CDR2 SASEGT. The CDR3 length is 13 residues. V was shortened by 3 bases and J by 1 base, with 7 bases between the two germline ends. CDR3 DNA sequence: TGTGCCAGCAGTGAGGACACTTCCTACGAGCAGTACTTC. Its translation is CASSEDTSYEQYF.

The V and J genes are TRBV7-8 and TRBJ2-5, with TRBD2 matching over 8 bases. Germline V gene data show CDR1 as SGHVS and CDR2 as FQNEAQ. This CDR3 is built from 16 residues. After removal of 5 bases from V and 2 bases from J, the junction contained 10 bases not matched to a gene. The CDR3 reads CASSPGGTSGQETQYF. CDR3 bases: TGTGCCAGCAGCCCGGGGGGGACTTCAGGACAAGAGACCCAGTACTTC.

The chain recombines TRBV4-1 with TRBJ1-5; 8 nucleotides match TRBD1. V trimming: 4 bases; J trimming: 3 bases; junction bases outside the gene matches: 5. The length of the CDR3 is 15 residues. Germline assignment: CDR1 MGHRA and CDR2 YSYEKL. The CDR3 spells CASSRGQGYNQPQHF. DNA of the CDR3: TGCGCCAGCAGCCGAGGACAGGGATACAATCAGCCCCAGCATTTT.

This clone was counted a single time. The chain links TRBV7-2 to TRBJ1-3; no firm D call. CDR1 and CDR2 (germline): SGHTA, FQGNSA. V was trimmed by 4 bases and J by 3 bases, leaving 16 bases between them. The CDR3 runs 16 residues. The CDR3 protein is CASSSRYRASGNTIYF. The CDR3 DNA sequence: TGTGCCAGCAGCTCGAGATACCGAGCGAGTGGAAACACCATATATTTT.

The chain has TRBV2 and TRBJ2-3; tentatively, D is TRBD2 (6 bases). The CDR3 consists of 14 residues. The V end lost 4 bases, the J end lost 3 bases, and 11 bases lay between the germline ends. Germline V gene data show CDR1 as SNHLY and CDR2 as FYNNEI. The CDR3 reads CASSGDLVTDTQYF. CDR3 DNA sequence: TGTGCCAGCAGTGGGGACTTAGTGACAGATACGCAGTATTTT.